This T cell receptor beta chain emerged from a study of T-cell reconstitution after alpha-beta-depleted transplantation in children (TCRdb year 2016). About the full investigation: Using TCR repertoire profiling, the study followed T-cell immune reconstitution in a quantitative way in children after TCRalphabeta/CD19-depleted allogeneic hematopoietic cell transplantation. Study-wide conclusions, independent of this receptor: Over subsequent months, a decline in hyperexpanded clone frequencies was noted, and after one year, T-cell counts and TCRbeta diversity were mostly ascribed to newly produced T cells. The apparently early alphabetaT-cell count recovery about two months after transplant was reportedly dependent on only several hundred rapidly expanded clones derived from non-depleted graft cells. In some patients, the high TCRbeta diversity seen at day 60 was put down to recipient T cells and intrathymic progenitors that had survived conditioning.

What the treatment or condition label conveys for this sample: allogeneic hematopoietic cell transplantation with graft depleted of TCRalphabeta T cells and CD19 B cells. TCRalphabeta/CD19-depleted allogeneic hematopoietic cell grafts were given to the transplant recipients, all of whom were children. This clonotype was observed a handful of times. It has no known antigen specificity. The sample holds no much larger clone one base away, and base qualities are not on file. Libraries were prepared through PCR. This sample was sequenced with an Illumina HiSeq 2500. TCR libraries were prepared with molecular barcoding, using unique molecular identifiers to normalize TCRbeta repertoire quantification. Through fastp at Q25 and MiXCR, TCRdb rebuilt clones from the public reads, retaining in-frame beta chains. Here each entry gathers all rows of one CDR3 protein and keeps the most common genes and DNA. Counted in this sample were hundreds of thousands of distinct CDR3 sequences; under 30% of them appeared once. Roughly 13% of the sample is taken by the ten largest.

This TCR came from a boy in the first two years of life who had a stem cell transplant for acute myeloid leukemia, so the T cells may come from the graft donor. The source was PBMCs, mostly from graft donor cells, collected 360 days after TCRalphabeta/CD19-depleted stem cell transplant.

CDR3 region: CASSLGEGHTDTQYF. Here is the DNA: TGTGCCAGCAGCTTAGGAGAGGGTCACACAGATACGCAGTATTTT. The chain is encoded by TRBV7-6 joined to TRBJ2-3, with a weak D call of TRBD2 (5 bases match). The CDR3 contains 15 residues, cysteine and phenylalanine counted. The read is trimmed to its CDR3 DNA, 45 bases read in frame from base 1. As encoded in the germline V gene, CDR1 is SGHVS while CDR2 is FNYEAQ. The trim is 1 base for V and 2 bases for J, with a gap of 10 bases between the germline ends.